Below, 32 T cell receptor beta chains from the same sample are listed, as sequenced in a study of T cells in women clearing cervical HPV infection. Here immunoSEQ multiplex PCR was the method, and the copy in TCRdb shows in-frame clones only, minus some. The table lists over 30,000 clones. Sequenced: blood buffy coat. The source is a woman between 18 and 75 years old with a cervical HPV16 infection that either progressed to CIN3+ or cleared (not recorded which).

For this clone: The read ends 3 residues early relative to the CDR3; the germline J gene fills the gap. The V and J genes are TRBV19 and TRBJ2-2, with D possibly TRBD1 on 7 matching bases. The germline V gene encodes CDR1 LNHDA and CDR2 SQIVND (reference sequence). This CDR3 region has 14 residues. V lost 10 bases, J lost 3 bases, and 15 bases lay in between. CDR3 amino acids: CATFAGQYTGELFF. The sequenced part of the CDR3 DNA is TGTGCCACCTTTGCGGGACAGTACACCGGGGAG. Complete variable domain (other parts from reference TRBV19 and TRBJ2-2): DGGITQSPKYLFRKEGQNVTLSCEQNLNHDAMYWYRQDPGQGLRLIYYSQIVNDFQKGDIAEGYSVSREKKESFPLTVTSAQKNPTAFYLCATFAGQYTGELFFGEGSRLTVL.

For this clone: The CDR3 extends 3 residues past the end of the read, so its final part is completed from the germline J gene. The chain employs TRBV9 and TRBJ2-2, with 8 bases aligning to TRBD2. CDR1 is SGDLS, CDR2 YYNGEE, per germline. The CDR3 is 14 residues long. V dropped 4 bases and J dropped 6; count of bases not matched to a gene: 5. The CDR3 spells CASSPGRGSGELFF. CDR3 DNA, as far as it was read: TGTGCCAGCAGCCCCGGGAGGGGGTCCGGGGAG.

CDR3 DNA, as far as it was read: TGTGCCAGCTCACTGGTCGGGACTCCAACATCACAAACG. Translating it yields CASSLVGTPTSQT. From start to end, the CDR3 is CASSLVGTPTSQTQYF. This rearrangement joins TRBV18 to TRBJ2-3; weak D call: TRBD2 (6 bases). The CDR3 end lies 3 residues beyond the end of the read and is filled in from the germline J gene. Germline loops: CDR1 KGHSH, CDR2 LQKENI. The CDR3 loop spans 16 amino acids.

Worth noting for this clone: The CDR3 goes on 3 residues after the read ends, and that part is filled in from the germline J gene. V gene TRBV5-4 combines with J gene TRBJ1-1; D ambiguous. This CDR3 spans 11 amino acids. Germline V gene data show CDR1 as SGHNT and CDR2 as YYREEE (reference sequence). Trimming removed 3 bases from V and 3 bases from J, with 3 bases in between. This CDR3 reads CASSSDTEAFF. CDR3 DNA, as far as it was read: TGTGCCAGCAGCTCAGACACTGAA. Supplemented by reference TRBV5-4 and TRBJ1-1, the full variable domain reads ETGVTQSPTHLIKTRGQQVTLRCSSQSGHNTVSWYQQALGQGPQFIFQYYREEENGRGNFPPRFSGLQFPNYSSELNVNALELDDSALYLCASSSDTEAFFGQGTRLTVV.

Points on this clone: The CDR3 end is not reached by the read, which stops 3 residues before it; the germline J gene fills it in. V and J are TRBV19 and TRBJ2-7, with 10 bases lining up with TRBD1. CDR1 and CDR2 from the germline V gene are LNHDA and SQIVND (reference sequence). J was trimmed by 1 base and V by 5 bases; bases with no gene match: 2. The CDR3 contains 14 residues. Incomplete CDR3 DNA: TGTGCCAGTAGTGCGGGACAGGGGTCCTACGAG. Translated: CASSAGQGSYE. The CDR3 in its entirety is CASSAGQGSYEQYF.

On this clone itself: The read ends 3 residues before the CDR3 terminus; that terminus is restored from the germline J gene. The chain couples TRBV7-6 to TRBJ2-7; D possibly corresponds to TRBD1 (6 bases). V lost 7 bases and J 5 bases, leaving 18 bases between the germline ends. Germline V gene sequence: CDR1 SGHVS, CDR2 FNYEAQ. The CDR3 extends over 14 amino acids. Partial CDR3 DNA: TGTGCCAGCACCTCACAGGGAATGGACCACGAG. Its protein is CASTSQGMDHE. The CDR3, in full, reads CASTSQGMDHEQYF.

A remark on this clone: The read ends 3 residues early relative to the CDR3; the germline J gene fills the gap. The rearrangement joins TRBV7-8 to TRBJ2-7, with D tentatively TRBD2 (5 bases). Trimming took off 5 bases at V and 6 bases at J, with 17 bases between the two ends. The CDR3 is 14 residues long. Germline-derived CDR1 and CDR2 are SGHVS and FQNEAQ. The CDR3 DNA, read in part, is TGTGCCAGCAGCCAGCTAGCATTCCTCAGCGAG. This gives the protein CASSQLAFLSE. The entire CDR3 protein reads CASSQLAFLSEQYF.

Regarding this clone: Read sequence stops 3 residues before the CDR3 end, and the germline J gene provides the missing end. The V gene is TRBV20-1, the J gene TRBJ1-3; a possible D gene is TRBD1 (6 bases). Trimming removed 3 bases from V and 0 bases from J, with 9 bases in between. The CDR3 has 14 amino acids. The germline V gene has CDR1 DFQATT and CDR2 SNEGSKA (reference sequence). CDR3 bases read: TGCAGTGCTAGTACAGGGAGCTCTGGAAACACC. Its protein is CSASTGSSGNT. The complete CDR3 protein is CSASTGSSGNTIYF.

Concerning this clone itself: The read ends 3 residues shy of where the CDR3 ends; the end is completed using the germline J gene. The chain is built from TRBV12-3 or TRBV12-4 and TRBJ2-3, with a possible D match to TRBD2 (5 bases). Trimming left V 5 bases short and J 6 bases short, with 9 bases between. The CDR3 covers 12 residues. The DNA read from the CDR3 is TGTGCCAGCAGTCCGGACTCGGATACG. It yields the protein CASSPDSDT. The CDR3 in full is CASSPDSDTQYF.

Notes on this clone: The read finishes 3 residues shy of the CDR3 end, and the germline J gene is used to complete it. The V gene is TRBV6-2 or TRBV6-3, the J gene TRBJ2-1; 13 bases agree with TRBD2. Germline CDR1 MNHEY, CDR2 SVGEGT. The CDR3 spans 15 residues. With V trimmed by 3 bases and J by 6 bases, 2 bases remained unmatched. The sequenced part of the CDR3 DNA is TGTGCCAGCAGTTATGGGACTAGCGGGACCAATGAG. Amino acids: CASSYGTSGTNE. The full CDR3 sequence reads CASSYGTSGTNEQFF.

As regards this clone: The CDR3 end falls 3 residues outside the read, so it is completed with the germline J gene. The chain carries TRBV10-2 and TRBJ1-6; 8 bases are shared with TRBD1. With 2 bases clipped from V and 7 bases from J, the junction kept 10 bases outside the gene matches. From germline, CDR1 is WSHSY and CDR2 SAAADI. CDR3 length: 17 residues. CDR3 region: CASSEIETGAGNSPLHF. CDR3 DNA (partial): TGCGCCAGCAGTGAGATCGAGACAGGGGCGGGGAATTCACCC.

In regard to this clone: The read comes to an end 3 residues before the CDR3 does, leaving the germline J gene to fill in the end. The chain links TRBV15 to TRBJ2-5; 7 nucleotides line up with TRBD1. V lost 2 bases, J lost 3 bases, and 6 bases stayed unmatched. CDR1 and CDR2 (germline): LNHNV, YYDKDF (reference sequence). This CDR3 spans 15 amino acids. CDR3 protein: CATSRLPGQKETQYF. CDR3 DNA (partial): TGTGCCACCAGCAGACTCCCGGGACAGAAAGAGACC.

A word on this clone: The read stops 3 residues short of the end of the CDR3; the missing end is completed from the germline J gene. This CDR3 is also generated by other DNA sequences in the sample. The chain links TRBV30 to TRBJ1-1; the D is unclear. The CDR3 runs 13 residues. Trimming removed 0 bases from V and 5 bases from J, with 10 bases in between. Per the germline V gene, CDR1 is GTSNPN and CDR2 is SVGIG (reference sequence). Partial CDR3 DNA: TGTGCCTGGAGTGTACTTGGAGGGACTGAA. This translates into CAWSVLGGTE. From start to end, the CDR3 is CAWSVLGGTEAFF.

Of note for this clone: From the germline J gene comes the end of the CDR3, since the read stops 3 residues before it. The chain combines TRBV18 with TRBJ2-7, with D possibly being TRBD1 (5 bases). The CDR3 runs to 13 residues. V was shortened by 3 bases and J by 3 bases, with 9 bases between the two germline ends. Germline CDR1 KGHSH, CDR2 LQKENI. CDR3 in amino acids: CASSPDRSYEQYF. CDR3 bases read: TGTGCCAGCTCACCCGACAGAAGCTACGAG.

Points on this clone: The sequence runs out 3 residues before the end of the CDR3; the remainder is reconstructed from the germline J gene. The chain employs TRBV2 and TRBJ1-4, with 8 bases lining up with TRBD1. CDR1 and CDR2 from the germline V gene are SNHLY and FYNNEI. The CDR3 has 14 amino acids. The V gene end was trimmed by 4 bases and the J gene end by 5 bases; junction bases not matched to a gene: 3. CDR3 DNA (partial): TGTGCCAGCAGTGTACGACAGGGGAATGAAAAA. It yields the protein CASSVRQGNEK. The whole CDR3 reads CASSVRQGNEKLFF.

Details on this clone: The observed sequence ends 3 residues before the CDR3 terminus, with the missing tail filled in from the germline J gene. The rearrangement links TRBV20-1 to TRBJ1-1; D may be TRBD1 (6 bases). Germline V gene sequence: CDR1 DFQATT, CDR2 SNEGSKA (reference sequence). The CDR3 runs 14 residues. V lost 6 bases to trimming and J lost 5 bases, with 19 bases between them. CDR3 DNA, as far as it was read: TGCAGTGCCGATAAACAGGGTCGCAGAACTGAA. Protein: CSADKQGRRTE. The full CDR3 is CSADKQGRRTEAFF.

In regard to this clone: The sequenced fragment ends 3 residues before the CDR3 boundary, so the rest is inferred from the germline J gene. The chain employs TRBV7-9 and TRBJ2-1, with D perhaps TRBD2 (6 bases). V gave up 5 bases and J gave up 1 base, with 9 bases separating them. The CDR3 totals 14 residues. CDR1 is SEHNR and CDR2 is FQNEAQ in the germline V gene (reference sequence). This chain's CDR3 is CASSASVSYNEQFF. Incomplete CDR3 DNA: TGTGCCAGCAGCGCTAGCGTATCCTACAATGAG.

Comment on this clone: The sequence runs out 3 residues before the end of the CDR3; the remainder is reconstructed from the germline J gene. The chain carries TRBV10-3 and TRBJ1-5; TRBD1 is a possible D gene (6 bases). Germline lookup yields CDR1 ENHRY and CDR2 SYGVKD. This CDR3 is built from 15 residues. The V end lost 0 bases, the J end lost 9 bases, and 15 bases lay between the germline ends. The CDR3 DNA, read in part, is TGTGCCATCAGTGAGTCGGACAGCCTGAGGGGGCCC. It is translated as CAISESDSLRGP. The full CDR3 is CAISESDSLRGPQHF.

Notes on this clone: The sequence runs out 3 residues before the end of the CDR3; the remainder is reconstructed from the germline J gene. The V call is TRBV19, the J call TRBJ2-7; D perhaps matches TRBD1 (6 bases). V was pared by 5 bases and J by 0 bases, with 11 bases between. Germline V gene sequence: CDR1 LNHDA, CDR2 SQIVND (reference sequence). This CDR3 is 14 amino acids long. The CDR3 here is CASSEQGDSYEQYF. The CDR3 bases that were read are TGTGCCAGTAGTGAACAGGGTGACTCCTACGAG.

With regard to this clone: The CDR3 goes on 3 residues after the read ends, and that part is filled in from the germline J gene. V is TRBV19 and J is TRBJ1-6; D is unresolved. CDR3 length equals 17 residues. V gave up 6 bases and J gave up 2 bases, with 17 bases separating them. Germline V CDR1 and CDR2: LNHDA, SQIVND (reference sequence). The CDR3 here is CASRHGSQGAYNSPLHF. The sequenced CDR3 bases are TGTGCCAGTAGACACGGGTCCCAAGGTGCCTATAATTCACCC.

Incomplete CDR3 DNA: TGTGCCAGCAGCTTGAGACAAGGAAGCTGGGATACG. It is translated as CASSLRQGSWDT. The full CDR3 sequence reads CASSLRQGSWDTQYF. V is TRBV5-6 and J is TRBJ2-3; D is ambiguous. The DNA ends 3 residues before the CDR3 does, and the rest of the CDR3 is filled in from the germline J gene. Germline CDR1 and CDR2: SGHDT and YYEEEE. Trimming shortened V by 1 base and J by 6 bases, and 15 bases separated the two germline ends. The CDR3 is 15 amino acids.

In the case of this clone: The CDR3 end falls 3 residues outside the read, so it is completed with the germline J gene. The chain joins TRBV9 to TRBJ2-1, with 8 positions matching TRBD2. V lost 4 bases, J lost 0 bases, and 6 bases stayed unmatched. The CDR3 length is 16 residues. The germline CDR1 and CDR2 sequences are SGDLS and YYNGEE. Partial CDR3 DNA: TGTGCCAGCAGCCCTATAGCGGGGAGCTCCTACAATGAG. The encoded protein is CASSPIAGSSYNE. The full CDR3 protein is CASSPIAGSSYNEQFF. The full variable domain, rest sourced from reference TRBV9 and TRBJ2-1, is DSGVTQTPKHLITATGQRVTLRCSPRSGDLSVYWYQQSLDQGLQFLIQYYNGEERAKGNILERFSAQQFPDLHSELNLSSLELGDSALYFCASSPIAGSSYNEQFFGPGTRLTVL.

About this clone itself: The CDR3 end lies 3 residues beyond the end of the read and is filled in from the germline J gene. V usage is TRBV11-2 and J usage is TRBJ2-3; perhaps TRBD2 as D (7 bases). The CDR3 runs to 15 residues. Germline CDR1 is SGHAT and CDR2 is FQNNGV. The V and J ends lost 0 bases and 8 bases respectively, with 15 bases between them. The sequenced CDR3 bases are TGTGCCAGCAGCTTAGATTCCAGGGGCGGGGGTACG. Its translation is CASSLDSRGGGT. The full-length CDR3 reads as CASSLDSRGGGTQYF.

Points on this clone: Coverage ceases 3 residues before the CDR3 finishes, and the germline J gene fills in the end. The chain recombines TRBV14 with TRBJ2-1; TRBD1 agrees at 12 bases. This CDR3 contains 17 residues. Germline V gives CDR1 SGHDN, CDR2 FVKESK. With V trimmed by 1 base and J by 5 bases, 6 bases remained unmatched. The CDR3 loop is CASSQAPGQGADNEQFF. The covered CDR3 bases are TGTGCCAGCAGCCAAGCCCCGGGACAGGGGGCGGACAATGAG.

A word on this clone: Coverage ceases 3 residues before the CDR3 finishes, and the germline J gene fills in the end. This rearrangement joins TRBV24-1 to TRBJ2-3; tentative D call: TRBD1 (6 bases). Per germline, CDR1 KGHDR and CDR2 SFDVKD. This CDR3 has 13 amino acids. Trimming pared 5 bases from V and 5 bases from J, leaving 10 bases between. The part of the CDR3 DNA that was read is TGTGCCACCAGTGGTGGACAGCAAGATACG. Protein product: CATSGGQQDT. In full, the CDR3 is CATSGGQQDTQYF.

A remark on this clone: Germline is not matched at one junction end, which may reflect a read error. The read terminates 3 residues ahead of where the CDR3 ends, so the germline J gene completes it. The same CDR3 also results from other DNA sequences found in this sample. The V and J genes are TRBV20-1 and TRBJ1-6, with TRBD1 matching over 11 bases. Looked up from germline, CDR1 is DFQATT and CDR2 is SNEGSKA (reference sequence). The CDR3 extends over 13 amino acids. CDR3 DNA, as far as it was read: TGCAGTGGGGGGACAGGGGGGAATTCCCCC. Its translation: CSGGTGGNSP. From start to end, the CDR3 is CSGGTGGNSPLHF.

The CDR3 reads CSARPTGDYGYTF. The sequenced part of the CDR3 DNA is TGCAGTGCTAGACCCACCGGGGACTATGGC. V is TRBV20-1 and J is TRBJ1-2; D gene uncertain. The DNA ends 3 residues before the CDR3 does, and the rest of the CDR3 is filled in from the germline J gene. The CDR3 sequence is 13 residues long. From germline, CDR1 is DFQATT and CDR2 SNEGSKA (reference sequence). The ends were cut back, 2 bases at V and 3 bases at J, with 10 bases in the middle.

A word on this clone: The read stops 3 residues short of the end of the CDR3; the missing end is completed from the germline J gene. This chain uses TRBV20-1 with TRBJ2-1; D perhaps matches TRBD2 (6 bases). Looked up from germline, CDR1 is DFQATT and CDR2 is SNEGSKA (reference sequence). V was clipped by 1 base and J by 6 bases, with 16 bases between them. This CDR3 has 15 amino acids. CDR3 residues: CSARAVATRSNEQFF. CDR3 bases read: TGCAGTGCTAGAGCCGTCGCGACTAGATCCAATGAG.

As for this clone: The CDR3 is cut off 3 residues early in the read; its end comes from the germline J gene. The chain is built from TRBV5-1 and TRBJ2-1, with D tentatively TRBD1 or TRBD2 (6 bases each). Between the trimmed V and J ends, which lost 2 bases and 7 bases, there was a span of 19 bases. Germline V gene lookup returns CDR1 SGHRS and CDR2 YFSETQ. The CDR3 sequence is 16 residues long. This CDR3 reads CASSFDRQTGGNEQFF. The part of the CDR3 DNA that was read is TGCGCCAGCAGCTTTGATCGACAGACAGGAGGGAATGAG. The full variable domain, in which reference TRBV5-1 and TRBJ2-1 provide the parts outside the CDR3, is KAGVTQTPRYLIKTRGQQVTLSCSPISGHRSVSWYQQTPGQGLQFLFEYFSETQRNKGNFPGRFSGRQFSNSRSEMNVSTLELGDSALYLCASSFDRQTGGNEQFFGPGTRLTVL.

Remarks on this clone: Read coverage stops 3 residues before the CDR3 terminus; the germline J gene supplies the remainder. The chain couples TRBV20-1 to TRBJ2-2; maybe TRBD1 (5 bases). This CDR3 is built from 16 residues. The germline V gene has CDR1 DFQATT and CDR2 SNEGSKA (reference sequence). The germline V and J ends were trimmed by 4 bases and 3 bases, with 18 bases remaining between them. CDR3 residues: CSAILGEKGDTGELFF. CDR3 DNA, as far as it was read: TGCAGTGCTATTTTGGGCGAGAAAGGGGACACCGGGGAG.

About this clone: The read ends 3 residues before the CDR3 terminus; that terminus is restored from the germline J gene. The chain couples TRBV20-1 to TRBJ2-7; 7 positions match TRBD1. Per germline, CDR1 DFQATT and CDR2 SNEGSKA (reference sequence). V was pared by 4 bases and J by 0 bases, with 6 bases of the junction left unmatched. The CDR3 totals 14 residues. This CDR3 reads CSATRDSSSYEQYF. The sequenced part of the CDR3 DNA is TGCAGTGCTACCCGGGACAGCAGCTCCTACGAG.

Notes on this clone: The CDR3 is cut off 3 residues early in the read; its end comes from the germline J gene. The chain carries TRBV20-1 and TRBJ2-5, with TRBD2 matching over 11 bases. The V gene's germline CDR1 is DFQATT and CDR2 SNEGSKA (reference sequence). The CDR3 length is 15 residues. J gave up 7 bases and V 3 bases, and 10 bases lay outside the gene matches. CDR3 protein: CSARGSSGGVWTQYF. Incomplete CDR3 DNA: TGCAGTGCTAGGGGGAGTAGCGGGGGGGTTTGGACC.